The T cell receptor (beta chain) under discussion was sequenced for a study of shared clonotypes between healthy human individuals. Positive CCR7 selection of CD45RO-negative cells yielded the naive CD8 cells, and terminally differentiated effector memory CD45RA+ cells were excluded. In germline, CDR1 is MDHEN, CDR2 SYDVKM. Trimming stripped 5 bases from V and 7 bases from J, with 15 bases between. CDR3 length equals 13 residues. The assay was immunoSEQ multiplex PCR, and TCRdb's table has in-frame clones only and misses some. The sample shows roughly 1,800,000 clones, about 94% of them seen only once.

Sequencing was carried out using naive CD8+ T cells sorted from blood. The TCR sequence derives from a man in his late teens or twenties in good health. V usage is TRBV28 and J usage is TRBJ2-7; D is unclear. CDR3 DNA: TGTGCCAGCAGTGTGGGGTCGATGGTGGAGCAGTACTTC. It codes for CASSVGSMVEQYF.